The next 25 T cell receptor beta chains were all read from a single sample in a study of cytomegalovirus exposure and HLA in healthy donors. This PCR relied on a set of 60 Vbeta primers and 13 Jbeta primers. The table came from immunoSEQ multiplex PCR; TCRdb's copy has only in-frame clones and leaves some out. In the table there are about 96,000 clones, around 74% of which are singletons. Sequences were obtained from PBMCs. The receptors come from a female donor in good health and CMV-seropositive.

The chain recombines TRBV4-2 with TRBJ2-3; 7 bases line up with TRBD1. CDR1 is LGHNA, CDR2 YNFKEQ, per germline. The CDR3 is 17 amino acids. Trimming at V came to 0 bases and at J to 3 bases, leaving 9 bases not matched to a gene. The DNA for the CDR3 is TGTGCCAGCAGCCAAGAAATCAGGACAGGAAAGACAGATACGCAGTATTTT. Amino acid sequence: CASSQEIRTGKTDTQYF.

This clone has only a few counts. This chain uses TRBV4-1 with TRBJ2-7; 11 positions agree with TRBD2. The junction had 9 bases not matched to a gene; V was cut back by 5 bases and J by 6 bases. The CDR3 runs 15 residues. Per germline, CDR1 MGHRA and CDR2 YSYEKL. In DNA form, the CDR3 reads TGCGCCAGCAGCGCCTTAGCGGGAGGGCTGGGCGAGCAGTACTTC. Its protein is CASSALAGGLGEQYF.

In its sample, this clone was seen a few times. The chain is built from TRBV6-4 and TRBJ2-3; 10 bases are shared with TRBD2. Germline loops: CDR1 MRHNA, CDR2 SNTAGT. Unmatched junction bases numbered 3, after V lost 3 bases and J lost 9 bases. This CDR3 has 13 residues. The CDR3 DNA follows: TGTGCCAGCAGTGATGGACTAGCGGCCACGCAGTATTTT. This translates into CASSDGLAATQYF.

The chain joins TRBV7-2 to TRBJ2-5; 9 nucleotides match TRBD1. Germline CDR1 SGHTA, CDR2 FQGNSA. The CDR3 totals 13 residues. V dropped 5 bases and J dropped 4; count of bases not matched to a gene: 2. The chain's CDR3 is CASSLDRGETQYF. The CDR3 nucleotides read TGTGCCAGCAGCCTGGACAGGGGAGAGACCCAGTACTTC.

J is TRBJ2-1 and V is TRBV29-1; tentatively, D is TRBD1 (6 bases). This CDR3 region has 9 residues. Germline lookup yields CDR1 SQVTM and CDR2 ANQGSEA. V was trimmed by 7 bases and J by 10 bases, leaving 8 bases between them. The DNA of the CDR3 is TGCAGCGCCGGGACAGAGCAGTTCTTC. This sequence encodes CSAGTEQFF.

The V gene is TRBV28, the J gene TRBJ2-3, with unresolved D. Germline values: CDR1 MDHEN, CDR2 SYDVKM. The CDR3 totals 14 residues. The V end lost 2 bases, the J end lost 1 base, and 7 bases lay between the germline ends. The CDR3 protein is CASSLPGRTDTQYF. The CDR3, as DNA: TGTGCCAGCAGTTTACCAGGCCGCACAGATACGCAGTATTTT.

The chain's CDR3 is CASSAGLSGANVLTF. For the CDR3, the DNA is TGCGCCAGCAGCGCGGGCCTCTCTGGGGCCAACGTCCTGACTTTC. The chain combines TRBV5-1 with TRBJ2-6; possibly TRBD2 for D (5 bases). The CDR3 has 15 residues. The V gene's germline CDR1 is SGHRS and CDR2 YFSETQ. The V end lost 4 bases, the J end lost 0 bases, and 8 bases lay between the germline ends.

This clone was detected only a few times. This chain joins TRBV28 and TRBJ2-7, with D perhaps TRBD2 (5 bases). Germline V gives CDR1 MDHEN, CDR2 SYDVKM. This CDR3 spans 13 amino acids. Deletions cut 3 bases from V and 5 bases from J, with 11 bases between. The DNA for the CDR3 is TGTGCCAGCAGTTTGAGCGGAATCAACGAGCAGTACTTC. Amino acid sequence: CASSLSGINEQYF. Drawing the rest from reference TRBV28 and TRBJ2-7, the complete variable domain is DVKVTQSSRYLVKRTGEKVFLECVQDMDHENMFWYRQDPGLGLRLIYFSYDVKMKEKGDIPEGYSVSREKKERFSLILESASTNQTSMYLCASSLSGINEQYFGPGTRLTVT.

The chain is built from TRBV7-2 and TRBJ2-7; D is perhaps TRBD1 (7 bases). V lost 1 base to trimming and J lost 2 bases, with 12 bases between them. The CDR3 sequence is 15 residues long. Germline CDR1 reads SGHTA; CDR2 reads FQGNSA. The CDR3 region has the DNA TGTGCCAGCAGCTTAGGGCCAGGGGGGACCTACGAGCAGTACTTC. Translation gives CASSLGPGGTYEQYF. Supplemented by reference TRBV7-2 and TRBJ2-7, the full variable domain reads GAGVSQSPSNKVTEKGKDVELRCDPISGHTALYWYRQSLGQGLEFLIYFQGNSAPDKSGLPSDRFSAERTGGSVSTLTIQRTQQEDSAVYLCASSLGPGGTYEQYFGPGTRLTVT.

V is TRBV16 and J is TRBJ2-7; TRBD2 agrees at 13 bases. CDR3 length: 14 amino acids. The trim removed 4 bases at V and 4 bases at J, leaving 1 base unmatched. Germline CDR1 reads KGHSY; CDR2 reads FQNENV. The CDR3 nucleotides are TGTGCCAGCAGCCGGACTAGCGGGAGTTACGAGCAGTACTTC. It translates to CASSRTSGSYEQYF.

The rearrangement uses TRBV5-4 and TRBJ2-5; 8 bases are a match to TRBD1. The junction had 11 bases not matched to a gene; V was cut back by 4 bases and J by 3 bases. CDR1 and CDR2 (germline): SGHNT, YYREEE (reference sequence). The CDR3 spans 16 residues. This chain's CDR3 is CASSIRTGSNKETQYF. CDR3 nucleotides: TGTGCCAGCAGCATTAGGACAGGGAGTAATAAAGAGACCCAGTACTTC.

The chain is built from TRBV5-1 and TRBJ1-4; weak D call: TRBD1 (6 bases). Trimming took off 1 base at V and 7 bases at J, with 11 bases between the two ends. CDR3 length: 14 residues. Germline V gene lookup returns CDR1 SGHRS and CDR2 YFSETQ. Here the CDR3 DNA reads TGCGCCAGCAGCTTGCGCCAGGGGACTGAAAAACTGTTTTTT. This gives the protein CASSLRQGTEKLFF.

CDR3 coding DNA: TGTGCCAGCAGTGCCCGGGACAGCCGCTTCTATGGCTACACCTTC. Residues: CASSARDSRFYGYTF. The rearrangement links TRBV6-1 to TRBJ1-2, with 7 bases fitting TRBD1. The trim removed 4 bases at V and 4 bases at J, leaving 9 bases unmatched. Germline values: CDR1 MNHNS, CDR2 SASEGT. The CDR3 has 15 amino acids.

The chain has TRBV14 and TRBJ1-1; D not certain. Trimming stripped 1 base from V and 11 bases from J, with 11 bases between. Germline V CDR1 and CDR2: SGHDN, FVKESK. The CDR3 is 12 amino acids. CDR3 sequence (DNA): TGTGCCAGCAGCCAAGCGGCGGCCGGGGCTTTCTTT. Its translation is CASSQAAAGAFF.

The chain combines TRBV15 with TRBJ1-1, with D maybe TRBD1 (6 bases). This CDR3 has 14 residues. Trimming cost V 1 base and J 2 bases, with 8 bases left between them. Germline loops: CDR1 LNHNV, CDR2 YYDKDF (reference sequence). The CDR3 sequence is CATSRGDTNTEAFF. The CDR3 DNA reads TGTGCCACCAGCAGAGGGGACACCAACACTGAAGCTTTCTTT.

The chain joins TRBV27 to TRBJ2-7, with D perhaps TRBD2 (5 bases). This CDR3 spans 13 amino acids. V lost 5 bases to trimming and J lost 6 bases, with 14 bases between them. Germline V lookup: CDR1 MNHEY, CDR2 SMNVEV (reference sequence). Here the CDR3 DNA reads TGTGCCAGCAGTCCCCGCCGGGGTTCCGAGCAGTACTTC. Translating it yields CASSPRRGSEQYF.

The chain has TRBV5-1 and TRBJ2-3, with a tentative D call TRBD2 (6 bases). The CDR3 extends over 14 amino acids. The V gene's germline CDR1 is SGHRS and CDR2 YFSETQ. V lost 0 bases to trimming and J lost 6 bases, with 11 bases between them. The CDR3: CASSLANGGDTQYF. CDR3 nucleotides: TGCGCCAGCAGCTTGGCCAATGGGGGGGATACGCAGTATTTT.

The CDR3, as DNA: TGTGCCAGCAGTCCTCCCGGGACAGGGGACCTTTTAAGGGGAACTGAAGCTTTCTTT. This gives the protein CASSPPGTGDLLRGTEAFF. This chain links TRBV28 with TRBJ1-1; the match to TRBD1 covers 10 bases. After removal of 5 bases from V and 5 bases from J, the junction contained 20 bases not matched to a gene. Germline V lookup: CDR1 MDHEN, CDR2 SYDVKM. The CDR3 extends over 19 amino acids. Variable domain in full (rest from reference TRBV28 and TRBJ1-1): DVKVTQSSRYLVKRTGEKVFLECVQDMDHENMFWYRQDPGLGLRLIYFSYDVKMKEKGDIPEGYSVSREKKERFSLILESASTNQTSMYLCASSPPGTGDLLRGTEAFFGQGTRLTVV.

The CDR3 protein is CASSLGGDQPQHF. CDR3 nucleotides: TGTGCCAGCAGCTTGGGAGGCGATCAGCCCCAGCATTTT. The V and J genes are TRBV5-8 and TRBJ1-5; D remains unclear. The CDR3 loop spans 13 amino acids. V was trimmed by 0 bases and J by 5 bases, leaving 6 bases between them. The germline V gene encodes CDR1 SGHTS and CDR2 YDEGEE.

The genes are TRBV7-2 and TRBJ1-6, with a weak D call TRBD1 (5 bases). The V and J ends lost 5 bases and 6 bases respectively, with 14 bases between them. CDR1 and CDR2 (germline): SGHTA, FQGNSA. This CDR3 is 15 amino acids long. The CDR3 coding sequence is TGTGCCAGCAGCCAAACGGGGGGGATTAATTCACCCCTCCACTTT. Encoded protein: CASSQTGGINSPLHF.

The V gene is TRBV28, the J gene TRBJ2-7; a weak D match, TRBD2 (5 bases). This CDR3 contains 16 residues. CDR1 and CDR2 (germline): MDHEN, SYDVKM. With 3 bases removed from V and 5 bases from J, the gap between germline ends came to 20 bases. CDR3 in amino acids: CASSFRGQAVVDEQYF. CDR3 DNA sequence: TGTGCCAGCAGTTTTCGCGGGCAGGCCGTCGTGGACGAGCAGTACTTC. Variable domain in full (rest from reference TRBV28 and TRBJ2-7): DVKVTQSSRYLVKRTGEKVFLECVQDMDHENMFWYRQDPGLGLRLIYFSYDVKMKEKGDIPEGYSVSREKKERFSLILESASTNQTSMYLCASSFRGQAVVDEQYFGPGTRLTVT.

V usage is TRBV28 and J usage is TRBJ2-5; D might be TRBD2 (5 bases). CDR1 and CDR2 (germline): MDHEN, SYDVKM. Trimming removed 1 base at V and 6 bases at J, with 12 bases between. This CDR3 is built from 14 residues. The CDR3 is CASSLFRGTQTQYF. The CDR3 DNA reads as TGTGCCAGCAGTTTATTCCGGGGAACTCAGACCCAGTACTTC.

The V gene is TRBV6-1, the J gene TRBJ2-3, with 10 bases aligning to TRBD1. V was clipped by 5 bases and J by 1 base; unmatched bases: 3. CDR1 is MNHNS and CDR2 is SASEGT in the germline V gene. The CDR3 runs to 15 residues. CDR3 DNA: TGTGCCAGCAGTTCCGGGACAGGGGGCACAGATACGCAGTATTTT. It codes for CASSSGTGGTDTQYF.

CDR3 loop: CASSLGLAGVSGANVLTF. As DNA, the CDR3 is TGCGCCAGCAGCTTGGGTCTAGCGGGAGTCTCTGGGGCCAACGTCCTGACTTTC. The chain employs TRBV5-1 and TRBJ2-6; 10 bases align to TRBD2. The CDR3 contains 18 residues. V shed 0 bases, J shed 0 bases, and the junction held 3 bases outside the gene matches. Germline CDR1 is SGHRS and CDR2 is YFSETQ.

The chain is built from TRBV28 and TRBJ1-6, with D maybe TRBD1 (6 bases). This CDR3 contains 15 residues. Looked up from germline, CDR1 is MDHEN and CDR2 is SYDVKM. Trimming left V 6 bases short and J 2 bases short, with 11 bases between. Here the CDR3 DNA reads TGTGCCAGCAGACGGACAGCCACCTATAATTCACCCCTCCACTTT. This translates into CASRRTATYNSPLHF.